This TCR beta chain was observed in a study of blood T cells in healthy people across ages (dated by TCRdb to between 2014 and 2016). For the study in its entirety: Template switching captured roughly one uniquely barcoded TCR beta cDNA molecule per two T cells in model experiments. Age-related changes in TCR beta repertoire diversity were measured in the study by deep sequencing normalized with unique cDNA molecular identifiers. The donors were divided into four age groups: young (average about 15 years), middle-aged (approximately 39), aged (62) and long-lived (roughly 88). Donors of different ages were randomly distributed across sequencing lanes to avoid experimental bias. The study analyzed two additional independent replicas of 1 million unique cDNA reads from the same blood draw for two donors, one aged 18 to 30 and one aged 80 or older. Results and caveats for the whole study, not just this receptor: As age increased, observed TCR beta diversity per million T cells dropped in a roughly linear way, and a significant reduction was already evident by age approximately 40. Compared with the aged group, the long-lived group had more naive CD4+ T cells, fewer expanded clones and increased TCR diversity, suggesting age selection. Because profiling used bulk unsorted PBMCs, naive and antigen-experienced compartments could not be compared conclusively. Estimates of total diversity based on one million sequenced T cells were regarded as lower bounds and as underestimates. Because donor CMV infection status was unknown, age-related changes in expanded clonotypes were potentially confounded. Observed TCR beta diversity correlated strongly with the percentage of naive T cells measured by flow cytometry.

Compared with germline, V lacks 3 bases and J lacks 1 base; bases without a gene match: 4. Its CDR3 holds 16 amino acids, cysteine through phenylalanine. Only CDR3 DNA is held: 48 bases, read in frame from base 1. In the germline V gene, CDR1 corresponds to SGHRS and CDR2 to YFSETQ. Library prep was done by 5' RACE. Sequencing instrument: Illumina HiSeq 2500. A second PCR of about 6 to 11 cycles was performed with a sample-barcoded 5' primer and a J-beta primer mix. A unique molecular identifier was introduced onto each TCR beta cDNA molecule by a template-switch 5' adaptor carrying 12 random nucleotides. Each sample yielded at least 3 million CDR3-containing paired-end reads. All of the RNA was converted into first-strand cDNA using the Mint cDNA synthesis kit, with a TRBC-specific oligonucleotide serving as the primer. After uracil-DNA glycosylase treatment, a first 18-cycle PCR used universal primers M1SS and BC2_uni_R on all cDNA. On the authors' methods: Normalization of each sample was performed by random selection of 1 million high-quality reads, each carrying a distinct molecular identifier. Instead of being binned into consensus sequences, reads with shared molecular identifiers were discarded. MiTCR, run with a Q25 quality threshold and the strictest error-elimination algorithm, handled CDR3 identification, clonotype clustering and error correction. A nonparametric unseen species model with Euler transformation was used to estimate lower-bound total TCR beta diversity. TCRdb handled the public reads itself, with Q25 trimming in fastp and clone calling in MiXCR, and kept productive beta chains. Every CDR3 protein is listed once, alongside the most common genes and DNA of its rows. TCRdb assigned the V and J calls; the authors' analysis was not used. In all, the sample holds about 1.5 million distinct CDR3 sequences, and roughly 43% of those were seen once. The ten largest make up about 4.1% of the sample.

The donors were under 40 Caucasian individuals from Russia, aged roughly 6 to 100 years, who were systemically healthy. Each donor gave ten milliliters of peripheral blood, collected into EDTA-treated Vacutainer tubes. PBMCs were isolated by Ficoll-Paque density-gradient centrifugation, with at least 7 million obtained per sample. Trizol reagent was used to extract total RNA from the PBMCs, yielding at least 6 micrograms per sample. For every donor, flow cytometry on a PBMC aliquot measured the percentage of naive CD45RAhigh/CD27high T cells. This clonotype has a single count. Its specific antigen is unknown. Per-base quality was not reported, and no clone a single base away is much larger than it.

The TCR sequence derives from a woman between 18 and 29 years old in good health. Recombination connected TRBV5-1 to TRBJ2-5, with 12 bases aligning to TRBD2. Material: blood. The CDR3 reads CASSSGLAGTQETQYF. The nucleotides are TGCGCCAGCAGCTCCGGACTAGCGGGGACCCAAGAGACCCAGTACTTC. The entire variable domain, with the stretches around the CDR3 drawn from the reference TRBV5-1 and TRBJ2-5 proteins, is KAGVTQTPRYLIKTRGQQVTLSCSPISGHRSVSWYQQTPGQGLQFLFEYFSETQRNKGNFPGRFSGRQFSNSRSEMNVSTLELGDSALYLCASSSGLAGTQETQYFGPGTRLLVL.